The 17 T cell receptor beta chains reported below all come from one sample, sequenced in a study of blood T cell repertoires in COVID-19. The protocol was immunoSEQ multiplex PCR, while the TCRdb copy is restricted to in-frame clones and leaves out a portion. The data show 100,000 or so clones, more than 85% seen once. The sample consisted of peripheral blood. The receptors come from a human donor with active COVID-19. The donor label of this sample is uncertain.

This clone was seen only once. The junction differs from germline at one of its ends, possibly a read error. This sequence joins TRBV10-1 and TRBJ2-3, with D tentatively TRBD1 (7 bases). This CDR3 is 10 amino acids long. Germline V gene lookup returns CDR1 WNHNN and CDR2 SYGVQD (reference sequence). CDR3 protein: CASERGRGVF. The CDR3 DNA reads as TGCGCCAGCGAGAGGGGCAGGGGGGTTTTT.

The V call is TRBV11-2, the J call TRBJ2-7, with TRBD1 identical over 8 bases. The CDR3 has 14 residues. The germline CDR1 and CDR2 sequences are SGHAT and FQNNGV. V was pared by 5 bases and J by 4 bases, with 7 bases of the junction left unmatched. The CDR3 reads CASSRTGLIYEQYF. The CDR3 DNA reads TGTGCCAGCAGCAGGACAGGGCTCATATACGAGCAGTACTTC.

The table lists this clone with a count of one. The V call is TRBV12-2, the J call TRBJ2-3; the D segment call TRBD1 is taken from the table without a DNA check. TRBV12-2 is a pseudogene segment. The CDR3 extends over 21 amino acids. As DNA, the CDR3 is TGTGCAAGTCGCTCCAGGGATCGACAATGCGAAATCGTATTAACCACAGATACGCAGTATTTT. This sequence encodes CASRSRDRQCEIVLTTDTQYF.

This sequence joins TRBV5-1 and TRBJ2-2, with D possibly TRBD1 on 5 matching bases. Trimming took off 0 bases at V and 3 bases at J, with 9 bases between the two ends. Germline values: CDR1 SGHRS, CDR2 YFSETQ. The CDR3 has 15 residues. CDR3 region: CASSLGGSDTGELFF. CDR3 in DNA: TGCGCCAGCAGCTTGGGGGGCTCGGACACCGGGGAGCTGTTTTTT.

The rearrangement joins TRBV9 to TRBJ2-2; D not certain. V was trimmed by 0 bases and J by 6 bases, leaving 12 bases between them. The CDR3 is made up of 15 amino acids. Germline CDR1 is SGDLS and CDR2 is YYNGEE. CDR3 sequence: CASSVGQALSGELFF. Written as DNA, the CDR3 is TGTGCCAGCAGCGTAGGCCAGGCATTATCCGGGGAGCTGTTTTTT. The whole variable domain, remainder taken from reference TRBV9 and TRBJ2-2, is DSGVTQTPKHLITATGQRVTLRCSPRSGDLSVYWYQQSLDQGLQFLIQYYNGEERAKGNILERFSAQQFPDLHSELNLSSLELGDSALYFCASSVGQALSGELFFGEGSRLTVL.

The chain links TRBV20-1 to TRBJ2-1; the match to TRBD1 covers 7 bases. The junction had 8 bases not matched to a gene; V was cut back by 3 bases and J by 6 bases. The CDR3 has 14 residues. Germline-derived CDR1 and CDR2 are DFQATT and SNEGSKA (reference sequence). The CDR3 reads CSASPQTGINEQFF. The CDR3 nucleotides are TGCAGTGCTAGTCCCCAGACAGGGATCAATGAGCAGTTCTTC.

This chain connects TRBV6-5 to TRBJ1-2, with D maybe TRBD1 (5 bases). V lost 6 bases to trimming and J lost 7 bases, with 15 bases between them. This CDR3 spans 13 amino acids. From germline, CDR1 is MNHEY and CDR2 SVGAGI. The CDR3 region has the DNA TGTGCCAGCAGATGGGGCGCGGAGTTTGGCTACACCTTC. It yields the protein CASRWGAEFGYTF.

CDR3 region: CASSPGQSNYGYTF. CDR3 coding DNA: TGTGCCAGCTCACCAGGACAGTCGAACTATGGCTACACCTTC. The V and J genes are TRBV18 and TRBJ1-2; tentative D call: TRBD1 (6 bases). V was pared by 2 bases and J by 2 bases, with 9 bases between. CDR3 length equals 14 residues. Looked up from germline, CDR1 is KGHSH and CDR2 is LQKENI.

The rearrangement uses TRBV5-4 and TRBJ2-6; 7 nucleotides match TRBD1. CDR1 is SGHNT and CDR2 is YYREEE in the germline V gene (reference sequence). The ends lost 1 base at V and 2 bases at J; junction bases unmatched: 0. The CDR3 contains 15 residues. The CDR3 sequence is CASSLTGAGANVLTF. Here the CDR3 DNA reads TGTGCCAGCAGCTTGACAGGGGCTGGGGCCAACGTCCTGACTTTC.

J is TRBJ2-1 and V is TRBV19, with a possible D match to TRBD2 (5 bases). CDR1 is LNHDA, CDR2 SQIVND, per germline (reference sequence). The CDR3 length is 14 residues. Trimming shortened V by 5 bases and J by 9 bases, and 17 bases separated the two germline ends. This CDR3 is CASSLGVSGSEQFF. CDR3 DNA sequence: TGTGCCAGTAGTCTCGGGGTCTCCGGCAGTGAGCAGTTCTTC.

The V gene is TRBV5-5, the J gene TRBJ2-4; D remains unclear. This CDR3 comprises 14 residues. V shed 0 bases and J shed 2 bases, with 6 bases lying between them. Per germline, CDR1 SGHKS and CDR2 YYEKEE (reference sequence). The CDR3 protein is CASSLGYSKNIQYF. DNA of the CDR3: TGTGCCAGCAGCTTGGGCTATTCCAAAAACATTCAGTACTTC.

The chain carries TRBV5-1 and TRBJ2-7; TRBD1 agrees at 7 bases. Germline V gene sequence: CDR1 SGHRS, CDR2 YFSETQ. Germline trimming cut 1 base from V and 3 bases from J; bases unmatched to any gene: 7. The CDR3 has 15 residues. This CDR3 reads CASSLPRTGGYEQYF. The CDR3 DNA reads TGCGCCAGCAGCTTGCCGCGGACAGGCGGCTACGAGCAGTACTTC.

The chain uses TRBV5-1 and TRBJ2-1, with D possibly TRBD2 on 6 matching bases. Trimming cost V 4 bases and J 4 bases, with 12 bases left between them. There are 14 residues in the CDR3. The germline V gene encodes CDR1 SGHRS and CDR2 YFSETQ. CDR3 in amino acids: CASSPLGTYNEQFF. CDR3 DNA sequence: TGCGCCAGCAGCCCCCTCGGGACTTACAATGAGCAGTTCTTC.

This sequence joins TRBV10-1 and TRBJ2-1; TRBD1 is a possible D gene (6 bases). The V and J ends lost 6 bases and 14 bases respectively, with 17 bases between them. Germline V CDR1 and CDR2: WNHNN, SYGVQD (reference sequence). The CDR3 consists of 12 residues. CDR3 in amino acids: CASSELQGPKFF. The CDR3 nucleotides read TGCGCCAGCAGCGAATTACAGGGCCCTAAGTTCTTC.

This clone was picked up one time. CDR3 loop: CASSLASGGALYTQYF. The CDR3 bases are TGTGCCAGCAGCTTGGCGAGCGGGGGGGCCCTATATACGCAGTATTTT. The rearrangement links TRBV5-8 to TRBJ2-3, with 10 bases matching TRBD2. After removal of 0 bases from V and 7 bases from J, the junction contained 8 bases not matched to a gene. The CDR3 is 16 amino acids. CDR1 is SGHTS, CDR2 YDEGEE, per germline. The whole variable domain, filled in from reference TRBV5-8 and TRBJ2-3, reads EAGVTQSPTHLIKTRGQQATLRCSPISGHTSVYWYQQALGLGLQFLLWYDEGEERNRGNFPPRFSGRQFPNYSSELNVNALELEDSALYLCASSLASGGALYTQYFGPGTRLTVL.

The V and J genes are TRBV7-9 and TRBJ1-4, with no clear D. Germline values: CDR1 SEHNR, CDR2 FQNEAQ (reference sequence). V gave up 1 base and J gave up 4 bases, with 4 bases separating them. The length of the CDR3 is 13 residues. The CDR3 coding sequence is TGTGCCAGCAGCTTAGACAGTAATGAAAAACTGTTTTTT. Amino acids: CASSLDSNEKLFF.

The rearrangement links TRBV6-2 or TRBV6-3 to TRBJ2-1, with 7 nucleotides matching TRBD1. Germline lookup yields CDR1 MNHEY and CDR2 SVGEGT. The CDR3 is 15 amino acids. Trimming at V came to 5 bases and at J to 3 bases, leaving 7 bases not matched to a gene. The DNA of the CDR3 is TGTGCCAGCAGTCCCCCGGGACAGAGCTACAATGAGCAGTTCTTC. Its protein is CASSPPGQSYNEQFF.